This entry lists 4 T cell receptor beta chains sequenced from one sample in a study of cytomegalovirus exposure and HLA in healthy donors (dated by TCRdb to the late 2010s). Libraries were constructed by the immunoSEQ multiplex PCR assay. The multiplex PCR relied on a mix of 60 forward primers for TCR Vbeta segments and 13 reverse primers for TCR Jbeta segments. The source is immuneACCESS, and TCRdb retained only in-frame sequences with V and J called. Part of the clones is not carried over; for the studies checked, unresolved V genes explain less than half of this, and the remainder is unexplained. This specimen's table enumerates around 52,000 clones. More than 25% of the sample is in the top ten clones. The sequencing input was PBMCs. These receptors all stem from a man aged 40-49 years in good health and CMV-seropositive.

This chain connects TRBV7-2 to TRBJ1-2, with D possibly being TRBD1 (5 bases). V was clipped by 2 bases and J by 7 bases, with 8 bases between them. Germline CDR1 SGHTA, CDR2 FQGNSA. This CDR3 spans 12 amino acids. The CDR3 DNA reads as TGTGCCAGCAGCTTAAGGCAGGGTGGCTACACCTTC. Residues: CASSLRQGGYTF.

The chain couples TRBV7-3 to TRBJ2-5; tentative D call: TRBD2 (7 bases). Trimming took 11 bases from V and 5 from J, leaving 24 bases between them. The CDR3 length is 15 residues. CDR1 is SGHTA, CDR2 FQGTGA, per germline. The CDR3 bases are TGTGCCTCAAGCGAAACAGGGAGAGCGGGGGAGACCCAGTACTTC. Translation gives CASSETGRAGETQYF.

This chain connects TRBV28 to TRBJ1-5; TRBD1 matches at 11 bases. CDR3 length: 15 amino acids. The V and J ends lost 2 bases and 5 bases, in that order; junction bases with no gene match: 2. Germline V CDR1 and CDR2: MDHEN, SYDVKM. The CDR3 sequence is CASSLGTGGDQPQHF. CDR3 coding DNA: TGTGCCAGCAGTTTAGGGACAGGGGGAGATCAGCCCCAGCATTTT.

The chain combines TRBV9 with TRBJ1-5; 8 bases match TRBD1. There are 15 residues in the CDR3. CDR1 and CDR2 from the germline V gene are SGDLS and YYNGEE. The junction had 7 bases not matched to a gene; V was cut back by 3 bases and J by 5 bases. The CDR3 bases are TGTGCCAGCAGCGAAACCACAGGGGGAGATCAGCCCCAGCATTTT. Its protein product is CASSETTGGDQPQHF. Complete variable domain (other parts from reference TRBV9 and TRBJ1-5): DSGVTQTPKHLITATGQRVTLRCSPRSGDLSVYWYQQSLDQGLQFLIQYYNGEERAKGNILERFSAQQFPDLHSELNLSSLELGDSALYFCASSETTGGDQPQHFGDGTRLSIL.